The 25 T cell receptor beta chains reported below all come from one sample, sequenced in a study of vaccination and CD4 T cells after COVID-19. No antigens are known for them. The study sequenced cultured CD4+ T cell DNA using the Oncomine TCR Beta short-read assay. In TCRdb, the PCR reads were re-called with MiXCR into one record per CDR3 protein. The table shows roughly 17,000 distinct CDR3 sequences, with roughly three quarters occurring only once. Described treatment: approximately 9-day PBMC culture with coronavirus spike peptide pools or control peptides (ViraFEST assay). The sample consisted of CD4+ T cells from blood, cultured in vitro. The receptors derive from a human donor who had recovered from COVID-19.

V and J are TRBV20-1 and TRBJ2-5; possible D gene TRBD2, 5 bases. The CDR3 spans 13 residues. CDR1 is DFQATT and CDR2 is SNEGSKA in the germline V gene (reference sequence). Trimming left V 3 bases short and J 2 bases short, with 10 bases between. CDR3 amino acids: CSASISGQETQYF. For the CDR3, the DNA is TGCAGTGCTAGTATCTCGGGGCAAGAGACCCAGTACTTC.

This clonotype is a singleton in its sample. The V gene is TRBV7-8, the J gene TRBJ1-2; a weak D match, TRBD1 (5 bases). The germline gives CDR1 SGHVS, CDR2 FQNEAQ. The CDR3 totals 16 residues. Trimming left V 5 bases short and J 4 bases short, with 20 bases between. CDR3 amino acids: CASSLTNPGRGYGYTF. As DNA, the CDR3 is TGTGCCAGCAGCCTTACAAACCCAGGGCGCGGCTATGGCTACACCTTC.

This clonotype appeared a single time. CDR3 coding DNA: TGCAGTGCTCGCTTTCCCGGGACGGTTAATGAAAAACTGTTTTTT. It yields the protein CSARFPGTVNEKLFF. This chain uses TRBV20-1 with TRBJ1-4, with D tentatively TRBD1 (5 bases). The V end lost 5 bases, the J end lost 4 bases, and 17 bases lay between the germline ends. CDR1 DFQATT and CDR2 SNEGSKA come from the germline V gene (reference sequence). This CDR3 has 15 amino acids.

The rearrangement uses TRBV20-1 and TRBJ2-2; 9 nucleotides align to TRBD2. Germline values: CDR1 DFQATT, CDR2 SNEGSKA (reference sequence). V was clipped by 2 bases and J by 5 bases; unmatched bases: 3. The CDR3 is made up of 14 amino acids. CDR3 nucleotide sequence: TGCAGTGCTAGACGCGGGGGGGCTACCGGGGAGCTGTTTTTT. Translated, it gives CSARRGGATGELFF.

The V gene is TRBV7-9, the J gene TRBJ1-2; a possible D gene is TRBD1 (6 bases). This CDR3 is built from 13 residues. The V gene lost 1 base and the J gene lost 6 bases, with 9 bases spanning the gap. Germline V gives CDR1 SEHNR, CDR2 FQNEAQ (reference sequence). The CDR3 reads CASSLEQGNGYTF. Here the CDR3 DNA reads TGTGCCAGCAGCTTAGAACAGGGAAATGGCTACACCTTC.

The V and J genes are TRBV7-2 and TRBJ1-6, with 7 nucleotides matching TRBD1. Germline V gene data show CDR1 as SGHTA and CDR2 as FQGNSA. The CDR3 runs to 15 residues. V gave up 5 bases and J gave up 7 bases; unmatched junction bases: 8. The CDR3 DNA reads TGTGCCAGCAGCGCCGGGGACAGAAGGAATTCACCCCTCCACTTT. Translation: CASSAGDRRNSPLHF.

This clonotype was detected once. The chain links TRBV28 to TRBJ2-6; D is unclear. CDR1 and CDR2 from the germline V gene are MDHEN and SYDVKM. Trimming removed 5 bases at V and 0 bases at J, with 17 bases between. The CDR3 sequence is 18 residues long. CDR3 region: CASSKQRPLLSGANVLTF. In nucleotides, the CDR3 is TGTGCCAGCAGTAAACAGAGGCCCCTCCTCTCTGGGGCCAACGTCCTGACTTTC.

This rearrangement joins TRBV15 to TRBJ2-7; a possible D gene is TRBD1 (5 bases). The CDR3 length is 14 residues. V gave up 5 bases and J gave up 6 bases, with 17 bases separating them. Germline V gene data show CDR1 as LNHNV and CDR2 as YYDKDF (reference sequence). The CDR3 DNA is TGTGCCACCAGCGCCCAGGTGGGGCTCGGCGAGCAGTACTTC. It is translated as CATSAQVGLGEQYF.

The rearrangement links TRBV10-3 to TRBJ1-1; 8 positions agree with TRBD1. J gave up 4 bases and V 7 bases, and 2 bases lay outside the gene matches. The CDR3 runs to 12 residues. Germline V gene lookup returns CDR1 ENHRY and CDR2 SYGVKD. The CDR3 reads CAINTGGTEAFF. The CDR3 nucleotides are TGTGCCATCAATACAGGGGGCACTGAAGCTTTCTTT.

This clonotype was found once. The chain joins TRBV2 to TRBJ2-7; D remains unclear. The CDR3 is 12 amino acids. Germline V gene sequence: CDR1 SNHLY, CDR2 FYNNEI. The V end was cut by 4 bases, the J end by 2 bases, with 6 bases between. The CDR3 sequence is CASSVVPYEQYF. Written as DNA, the CDR3 is TGTGCCAGCAGTGTAGTCCCCTACGAGCAGTACTTC.

A few counts support this clonotype. The J gene is TRBJ2-1, the V gene TRBV20-1, with D perhaps TRBD1 (6 bases). The CDR3 is made up of 15 amino acids. Trimming took 6 bases from V and 5 from J, leaving 20 bases between them. CDR1 DFQATT and CDR2 SNEGSKA come from the germline V gene (reference sequence). Here the CDR3 DNA reads TGCAGTGCCCCGAGTGGGGGCCGCGGTGACAATGAGCAGTTCTTC. Translation gives CSAPSGGRGDNEQFF.

This chain links TRBV21-1 with TRBJ1-6. TRBV21-1 is a pseudogene segment. This CDR3 contains 14 residues. CDR3: CASSKAKLSSPLHF. Written as DNA, the CDR3 is TGTGCCAGCAGCAAGGCTAAGCTAAGCTCACCCCTCCACTTT.

The chain recombines TRBV20-1 with TRBJ1-1; tentative D call: TRBD1 (6 bases). Germline V lookup: CDR1 DFQATT, CDR2 SNEGSKA (reference sequence). V was trimmed by 2 bases and J by 0 bases, leaving 10 bases between them. CDR3 size: 14 residues. The CDR3 bases are TGCAGTGCTAGACTCGGGACACTGAACACTGAAGCTTTCTTT. This encodes CSARLGTLNTEAFF.

The chain uses TRBV24-1 and TRBJ2-3, with D possibly being TRBD1 or TRBD2 (5 bases each). Germline V gene data show CDR1 as KGHDR and CDR2 as SFDVKD. The germline V and J ends were trimmed by 2 bases and 0 bases, with 5 bases remaining between them. There are 14 residues in the CDR3. The chain's CDR3 is CATSDWDSTDTQYF. In DNA, the CDR3 is TGTGCCACCAGTGATTGGGACAGCACAGATACGCAGTATTTT.

V is TRBV7-2 and J is TRBJ2-3, with TRBD2 matching 12 bases. J gave up 5 bases and V 2 bases, and 5 bases lay outside the gene matches. CDR1 is SGHTA, CDR2 FQGNSA, per germline. The CDR3 sequence is 16 residues long. DNA for the CDR3: TGTGCCAGCAGCTTACTAGCGGGGGGGTTCGGAGATACGCAGTATTTT. Amino acids: CASSLLAGGFGDTQYF.

This clonotype has only a few counts. V gene TRBV6-1 combines with J gene TRBJ1-5; TRBD1 matches at 7 bases. This CDR3 contains 12 residues. The germline gives CDR1 MNHNS, CDR2 SASEGT. Trimming took 5 bases from V and 5 from J; bases not matched to a gene: 0. In DNA, the CDR3 is TGTGCCAGCAGTACAGGGGATCAGCCCCAGCATTTT. Translation gives CASSTGDQPQHF.

V and J are TRBV7-9 and TRBJ2-7, with D possibly matching TRBD2 (6 bases). Germline V gene sequence: CDR1 SEHNR, CDR2 FQNEAQ (reference sequence). The CDR3 is made up of 15 amino acids. Trimming pared 5 bases from V and 7 bases from J, leaving 21 bases between. As DNA, the CDR3 is TGTGCCAGCAGCCAGAATACAGCGGCTGGGGGGGAGCAGTACTTC. The encoded protein is CASSQNTAAGGEQYF.

The genes are TRBV19 and TRBJ2-1, with D possibly being TRBD2 (6 bases). The V end lost 0 bases, the J end lost 8 bases, and 11 bases lay between the germline ends. The CDR3 has 14 amino acids. The germline CDR1 and CDR2 sequences are LNHDA and SQIVND (reference sequence). DNA of the CDR3: TGTGCCAGTAGTATAGAAGGAGGGTTGGATGAGCAGTTCTTC. It codes for CASSIEGGLDEQFF. The full variable domain, its missing parts supplied by reference TRBV19 and TRBJ2-1, is DGGITQSPKYLFRKEGQNVTLSCEQNLNHDAMYWYRQDPGQGLRLIYYSQIVNDFQKGDIAEGYSVSREKKESFPLTVTSAQKNPTAFYLCASSIEGGLDEQFFGPGTRLTVL.

The chain links TRBV6-1 to TRBJ2-5, with D possibly being TRBD2 (6 bases). CDR3 length: 13 amino acids. The germline gives CDR1 MNHNS, CDR2 SASEGT. The V end was cut by 4 bases, the J end by 4 bases, with 10 bases between. The CDR3 region is CASSGGLRETQYF. The CDR3 DNA reads as TGTGCCAGCAGTGGCGGACTAAGAGAGACCCAGTACTTC.

This sequence joins TRBV2 and TRBJ1-2, with D possibly matching TRBD1 (6 bases). In germline, CDR1 is SNHLY, CDR2 FYNNEI. The CDR3 spans 14 residues. Deletions cut 2 bases from V and 4 bases from J, with 11 bases between. This chain's CDR3 is CASSEFRGVYGYTF. CDR3 sequence (DNA): TGTGCCAGCAGTGAATTCAGGGGTGTCTATGGCTACACCTTC.

The chain employs TRBV6-5 and TRBJ1-2; possibly TRBD1 for D (5 bases). This CDR3 is 15 amino acids long. V lost 0 bases and J 8 bases, leaving 16 bases between the germline ends. Germline V gene lookup returns CDR1 MNHEY and CDR2 SVGAGI. CDR3 amino acids: CASSYSQTAPEGYTF. In DNA, the CDR3 is TGTGCCAGCAGTTACTCCCAGACAGCACCCGAGGGCTACACCTTC.

The rearrangement uses TRBV28 and TRBJ1-6; D unresolved. Trimming stripped 1 base from V and 7 bases from J, with 8 bases between. Germline CDR1 is MDHEN and CDR2 is SYDVKM. The length of the CDR3 is 14 residues. CDR3 sequence reads: CASSLFWGNSPLHF. CDR3 nucleotides: TGTGCCAGCAGTTTATTCTGGGGAAATTCACCCCTCCACTTT.

J is TRBJ2-3 and V is TRBV20-1, with 9 bases lining up with TRBD2. CDR1 is DFQATT and CDR2 is SNEGSKA in the germline V gene (reference sequence). The V segment lost 6 bases and the J segment 0 bases; nucleotides outside the gene matches: 19. The CDR3 is 19 amino acids. CDR3 in DNA: TGCAGTGCATTAGGAAGGACCTCTGGGACTAGCCTGAGCACAGATACGCAGTATTTT. Translated, it gives CSALGRTSGTSLSTDTQYF.

The chain has TRBV28 and TRBJ2-7, with D unclear. This CDR3 has 15 amino acids. V dropped 3 bases and J dropped 2 bases, with 14 bases sitting between them. Per germline, CDR1 MDHEN and CDR2 SYDVKM. This CDR3 is CASSFFRWPTYEQYF. As DNA, the CDR3 is TGTGCCAGCAGTTTTTTTAGATGGCCAACCTACGAGCAGTACTTC.

This sequence joins TRBV6-5 and TRBJ1-1; the D gene is possibly TRBD1 (6 bases). The CDR3 is 14 residues long. The germline V gene has CDR1 MNHEY and CDR2 SVGAGI. V shed 0 bases and J shed 5 bases, with 10 bases lying between them. CDR3 nucleotide sequence: TGTGCCAGCAGTTACTCGAACAGGGATACTGAAGCTTTCTTT. Translating it yields CASSYSNRDTEAFF.